This T cell receptor beta chain was obtained from a study of T cells after yellow fever vaccination. TCRdb ran MiXCR on the 5' RACE reads and lists one entry per CDR3 protein. This sample has around 500,000 distinct CDR3 sequences, with just over 20% found just once. This TCR was sampled from a man aged 18 to 35 who received the YFV17D yellow fever vaccine. Sequenced material: PBMCs, taken approximately 20 days after the first yellow fever vaccination.

CDR3 coding DNA: TGTGCCAGCAGAGCTGGACAGGGCGACACTGAAGCTTTCTTT. Translating it yields CASRAGQGDTEAFF. The chain recombines TRBV6-5 with TRBJ1-1, with TRBD1 identical over 8 bases. There are 14 residues in the CDR3. Germline lookup yields CDR1 MNHEY and CDR2 SVGAGI. V lost 6 bases and J lost 3; bases outside the gene matches: 6.